The rows below give T cell receptor beta chains drawn from one sample of a study of identical twins. TCRdb processed the 5' RACE reads anew with MiXCR; each CDR3 protein has one entry. This table holds 700,000 or so distinct CDR3 sequences, around 8.3% found once. This sample also appeared in a second study, on yellow fever vaccine responses in identical twins.

The specimen was PBMCs. These TCRs come from a woman between 18 and 29 years old in good health. CDR3s include the opening cysteine and the closing phenylalanine or tryptophan. The order of the fields is V gene, D gene, clone size, J gene, CDR3 length, CDR3 DNA, CDR3 protein. A D gene is named only where the DNA matches it firmly. Rows give clone size only sometimes, using once, few, many, or a class for an expanded clone.

v_call: TRBV29-1
d_call: .
clone_size: many
j_call: TRBJ2-7
cdr3_length: 11
cdr3_nt: TGCAGCGTTGTGGACAGTCCAGAGCAGTACTTC
cdr3_aa: CSVVDSPEQYF

v_call: TRBV28
d_call: TRBD2
clone_size: few
j_call: TRBJ2-1
cdr3_length: 14
cdr3_nt: TGTGCCAGCACTCCGCAGCTAGCGGGGGGTGAGCAGTTCTTC
cdr3_aa: CASTPQLAGGEQFF

v_call: TRBV6-5
d_call: .
clone_size: .
j_call: TRBJ1-2
cdr3_length: 17
cdr3_nt: TGTGCCAGCAGTTACTCGAGTCGGGCATCATATCACTATGGCTACACCTTC
cdr3_aa: CASSYSSRASYHYGYTF

v_call: TRBV2
d_call: .
clone_size: few
j_call: TRBJ2-1
cdr3_length: 15
cdr3_nt: TGTGCCAGCAGTGAAGTTACGGGACCTTACAATGAGCAGTTCTTC
cdr3_aa: CASSEVTGPYNEQFF

v_call: TRBV5-1
d_call: .
clone_size: .
j_call: TRBJ1-1
cdr3_length: 13
cdr3_nt: TGCGCCAGCAGCTTGACTGCAGGGTCTGAAGCTTTCTTT
cdr3_aa: CASSLTAGSEAFF

v_call: TRBV5-1
d_call: .
clone_size: few
j_call: TRBJ2-7
cdr3_length: 17
cdr3_nt: TGCGCCAGCAGCTTGGCCCTGGGGTTCACTACCTCCTACGAGCAGTACTTC
cdr3_aa: CASSLALGFTTSYEQYF

v_call: TRBV15
d_call: .
clone_size: .
j_call: TRBJ2-1
cdr3_length: 17
cdr3_nt: TGTGCCACCAGCAGAGGTGGTCCGGACCAAATGAACAATGAGCAGTTCTTC
cdr3_aa: CATSRGGPDQMNNEQFF

v_call: TRBV5-1
d_call: TRBD2
clone_size: few
j_call: TRBJ2-3
cdr3_length: 14
cdr3_nt: TGCGCCAGCAGCCCCAGGACTAGTTCAGATACGCAGTATTTT
cdr3_aa: CASSPRTSSDTQYF

v_call: TRBV5-4
d_call: TRBD1
clone_size: once
j_call: TRBJ1-2
cdr3_length: 15
cdr3_nt: TGTGCCAGCAGCTTGCAGGGGGACAGAGTTTATGGCTACACCTTC
cdr3_aa: CASSLQGDRVYGYTF

v_call: TRBV2
d_call: .
clone_size: .
j_call: TRBJ1-5
cdr3_length: 17
cdr3_nt: TGTGCCAGCAGTGCTTCCGGTGGACAGTTCTCCAATCAGCCCCAGCATTTT
cdr3_aa: CASSASGGQFSNQPQHF

v_call: TRBV11-2
d_call: TRBD1
clone_size: .
j_call: TRBJ2-1
cdr3_length: 15
cdr3_nt: TGTGCCAGCTGTAAGGACAGGGGGGCGGGACATGAGCAGTTCTTC
cdr3_aa: CASCKDRGAGHEQFF

v_call: TRBV7-9
d_call: .
clone_size: many
j_call: TRBJ1-4
cdr3_length: 13
cdr3_nt: TGTGCCAGCAGCTTAGGGTACGGTGAAAAACTGTTTTTT
cdr3_aa: CASSLGYGEKLFF

v_call: TRBV19
d_call: .
clone_size: once
j_call: TRBJ2-7
cdr3_length: 14
cdr3_nt: TGTGCCAGTAGTATTGGCGGGAAGGATGGCGAGCAGTACTTC
cdr3_aa: CASSIGGKDGEQYF

v_call: TRBV2
d_call: TRBD1
clone_size: .
j_call: TRBJ1-1
cdr3_length: 12
cdr3_nt: TGTGCCAGCGGACAGGAGAACACTGAAGCTTTCTTT
cdr3_aa: CASGQENTEAFF

v_call: TRBV4-3
d_call: .
clone_size: .
j_call: TRBJ2-7
cdr3_length: 15
cdr3_nt: TGCGCCAGCAGCCAAGCCGCTAGCGAACCCTACGAGCAGTACTTC
cdr3_aa: CASSQAASEPYEQYF

v_call: TRBV28
d_call: TRBD2
clone_size: many
j_call: TRBJ2-3
cdr3_length: 14
cdr3_nt: TGTGCCAGCGGCTCGGGGGGGCTGGGAGATACGCAGTATTTT
cdr3_aa: CASGSGGLGDTQYF

v_call: TRBV2
d_call: .
clone_size: few
j_call: TRBJ2-3
cdr3_length: 13
cdr3_nt: TGTGCCGGCGATAGCGGAACCACAGATACGCAGTATTTT
cdr3_aa: CAGDSGTTDTQYF

v_call: TRBV5-1
d_call: TRBD2
clone_size: .
j_call: TRBJ2-7
cdr3_length: 16
cdr3_nt: TGCGCCAGCAGCCGGGGACTAGCGGGAGGTACCTACGAGCAGTACTTC
cdr3_aa: CASSRGLAGGTYEQYF

v_call: TRBV25-1
d_call: .
clone_size: few
j_call: TRBJ2-7
cdr3_length: 13
cdr3_nt: TGTGCCAGCAGTGATTTGGGAACCTACGAGCAGTACTTC
cdr3_aa: CASSDLGTYEQYF

v_call: TRBV7-3
d_call: TRBD1
clone_size: few
j_call: TRBJ2-1
cdr3_length: 16
cdr3_nt: TGTGCCAGCAGCTTAATGGACAGGGGGGACTACAATGAGCAGTTCTTC
cdr3_aa: CASSLMDRGDYNEQFF

v_call: TRBV7-9
d_call: .
clone_size: .
j_call: TRBJ2-7
cdr3_length: 15
cdr3_nt: TGTGCCAGCAGCTTAGTGGGGGCGCTTGCCTACGAGCAGTACTTC
cdr3_aa: CASSLVGALAYEQYF

v_call: TRBV14
d_call: .
clone_size: .
j_call: TRBJ2-3
cdr3_length: 15
cdr3_nt: TGTGCCAGCAGCCAAGATTTCCGTAGCACAGATACGCAGTATTTT
cdr3_aa: CASSQDFRSTDTQYF

v_call: TRBV5-1
d_call: TRBD2
clone_size: .
j_call: TRBJ2-1
cdr3_length: 16
cdr3_nt: TGCGCCAGCAGCCTACAGCGGGGGGCCTCCTACAATGAGCAGTTCTTC
cdr3_aa: CASSLQRGASYNEQFF

v_call: TRBV2
d_call: .
clone_size: .
j_call: TRBJ1-1
cdr3_length: 14
cdr3_nt: TGTGCCAGCAGGGAGGGGGTCTTGAACACTGAAGCTTTCTTT
cdr3_aa: CASREGVLNTEAFF

v_call: TRBV5-1
d_call: .
clone_size: many
j_call: TRBJ1-1
cdr3_length: 14
cdr3_nt: TGCGCCAGCAGCTTGGGGGACTTGAACACTGAAGCTTTCTTT
cdr3_aa: CASSLGDLNTEAFF

v_call: TRBV7-2
d_call: .
clone_size: few
j_call: TRBJ2-1
cdr3_length: 15
cdr3_nt: TGTGCCAGCAGCTTGGAGACGGGGGGCCTACATGAGCAGTTCTTC
cdr3_aa: CASSLETGGLHEQFF

v_call: TRBV7-9
d_call: .
clone_size: .
j_call: TRBJ1-4
cdr3_length: 14
cdr3_nt: TGTGCCAGCAGACACGGACCGGAAAATGAAAAACTGTTTTTT
cdr3_aa: CASRHGPENEKLFF

v_call: TRBV12-3/TRBV12-4
d_call: TRBD2
clone_size: many
j_call: TRBJ2-1
cdr3_length: 14
cdr3_nt: TGTGCCAGCAGTGGACTAGCGGGAAACAATGAGCAGTTCTTC
cdr3_aa: CASSGLAGNNEQFF

v_call: TRBV28
d_call: TRBD2
clone_size: .
j_call: TRBJ2-1
cdr3_length: 16
cdr3_nt: TGTGCCAGCAGTTCCCCCCCGACTAGCGGCTACAATGAGCAGTTCTTC
cdr3_aa: CASSSPPTSGYNEQFF

v_call: TRBV4-2
d_call: .
clone_size: few
j_call: TRBJ2-7
cdr3_length: 13
cdr3_nt: TGTGCCAGCAGCCACCCAGGGGGGTACGAGCAGTACTTC
cdr3_aa: CASSHPGGYEQYF

v_call: TRBV7-3
d_call: .
clone_size: .
j_call: TRBJ2-4
cdr3_length: 16
cdr3_nt: TGTGCCAGCAGCTTAAGAGTTGACTTCCCCGGGGACATTCAGTACTTC
cdr3_aa: CASSLRVDFPGDIQYF

v_call: TRBV3-1
d_call: .
clone_size: .
j_call: TRBJ2-3
cdr3_length: 15
cdr3_nt: TGTGCCAGCAGCCAAGGCCTCCTGCAGGGGGATACGCAGTATTTT
cdr3_aa: CASSQGLLQGDTQYF

v_call: TRBV4-1
d_call: TRBD1
clone_size: .
j_call: TRBJ2-2
cdr3_length: 16
cdr3_nt: TGCGCCAGCAGCCTCGAAAGGGACAGGTACACCGGGGAGCTGTTTTTT
cdr3_aa: CASSLERDRYTGELFF

v_call: TRBV19
d_call: TRBD2
clone_size: few
j_call: TRBJ2-5
cdr3_length: 15
cdr3_nt: TGTGCCAGTAGTATATCCACTAGCGGGGTGGAGACCCAGTACTTC
cdr3_aa: CASSISTSGVETQYF

v_call: TRBV6-1
d_call: .
clone_size: few
j_call: TRBJ2-7
cdr3_length: 12
cdr3_nt: TGTGCCAGCAGTGAAGGGGGCTACGAGCAGTACTTC
cdr3_aa: CASSEGGYEQYF

v_call: TRBV7-2
d_call: .
clone_size: .
j_call: TRBJ2-3
cdr3_length: 18
cdr3_nt: TGTGCCAGCAGCTTAGGGCCATCCCGCGACTCTAGCACAGATACGCAGTATTTT
cdr3_aa: CASSLGPSRDSSTDTQYF

v_call: TRBV24-1
d_call: TRBD1
clone_size: few
j_call: TRBJ1-5
cdr3_length: 15
cdr3_nt: TGTGCCACCAGTGTCCCCGGACAGGGCGATCAGCCCCAGCATTTT
cdr3_aa: CATSVPGQGDQPQHF

v_call: TRBV7-9
d_call: .
clone_size: few
j_call: TRBJ2-1
cdr3_length: 15
cdr3_nt: TGTGCCAGCAGCTTAGGGGCCGGGGCGGCGGGGGAGCAGTTCTTC
cdr3_aa: CASSLGAGAAGEQFF

v_call: TRBV28
d_call: .
clone_size: few
j_call: TRBJ1-3
cdr3_length: 16
cdr3_nt: TGTGCCAGCAGGCCACAGGGCAAGCGGTCTGGAAACACCATATATTTT
cdr3_aa: CASRPQGKRSGNTIYF

v_call: TRBV20-1
d_call: .
clone_size: few
j_call: TRBJ1-2
cdr3_length: 13
cdr3_nt: TGCAGTGCTAGGACAGGCTTGCCTGAGGGCTACACCTTC
cdr3_aa: CSARTGLPEGYTF

v_call: TRBV9
d_call: TRBD2
clone_size: .
j_call: TRBJ2-1
cdr3_length: 16
cdr3_nt: TGTGCCAGCAGCGCCATCGGGACTAGCGGGGGCCATGAGCAGTTCTTC
cdr3_aa: CASSAIGTSGGHEQFF

v_call: TRBV3-1
d_call: TRBD1
clone_size: few
j_call: TRBJ2-1
cdr3_length: 14
cdr3_nt: TGTGCCAGCAGCCAAAATGACAGGGGCAATGAGCAGTTCTTC
cdr3_aa: CASSQNDRGNEQFF

v_call: TRBV20-1
d_call: TRBD2
clone_size: few
j_call: TRBJ2-1
cdr3_length: 16
cdr3_nt: TGCAGTGCTAGTATAGCGGGAGAATATTCCTACAATGAGCAGTTCTTC
cdr3_aa: CSASIAGEYSYNEQFF

v_call: TRBV9
d_call: .
clone_size: few
j_call: TRBJ1-2
cdr3_length: 15
cdr3_nt: TGTGCCAGCAGCTCGCCAATGGGGGAGGACTATGGCTACACCTTC
cdr3_aa: CASSSPMGEDYGYTF

v_call: TRBV14
d_call: .
clone_size: few
j_call: TRBJ2-7
cdr3_length: 13
cdr3_nt: TGTGCCAGCAGCCATTCAGCCCCCTACGAGCAGTACTTC
cdr3_aa: CASSHSAPYEQYF

v_call: TRBV4-1
d_call: .
clone_size: .
j_call: TRBJ2-1
cdr3_length: 18
cdr3_nt: TGCGCCAGCAGCCAAGATAGGAGGGCCCCCCGGTCCTACAATGAGCAGTTCTTC
cdr3_aa: CASSQDRRAPRSYNEQFF

v_call: TRBV5-1
d_call: .
clone_size: few
j_call: TRBJ2-2
cdr3_length: 15
cdr3_nt: TGCGCCAGCAGTGACGCCGGGACCAACACCGGGGAGCTGTTTTTT
cdr3_aa: CASSDAGTNTGELFF

v_call: TRBV12-3/TRBV12-4
d_call: .
clone_size: .
j_call: TRBJ2-7
cdr3_length: 13
cdr3_nt: TGTGCCAGCAGTCCCCAGACGATCCACGAGCAGTACTTC
cdr3_aa: CASSPQTIHEQYF

v_call: TRBV6-2/TRBV6-3
d_call: .
clone_size: .
j_call: TRBJ1-5
cdr3_length: 12
cdr3_nt: TGTGCCAGCAGTTACTTGACTCAGCCCCAGCATTTT
cdr3_aa: CASSYLTQPQHF

v_call: TRBV20-1
d_call: .
clone_size: .
j_call: TRBJ2-5
cdr3_length: 15
cdr3_nt: TGCAGTGCTAGACACCGAGGAAGCGCTTTCGAGACCCAGTACTTC
cdr3_aa: CSARHRGSAFETQYF